This T cell receptor (beta chain) was identified in a study of cytomegalovirus exposure and HLA in healthy donors. Regarding the study as a whole: Prediction of most subjects' HLA-A and HLA-B alleles by TCR beta sequences was reportedly accurate. It was only CMV serostatus that was available as immune exposure information.

13 Jbeta primers and 60 Vbeta primers were used for the PCR. The data were produced by immunoSEQ multiplex PCR, yet TCRdb's version contains in-frame clones alone and is incomplete. The sample has approximately 190,000 clones; approximately 70% are singletons. About this clone: Its target is unknown.

This CDR3 contains 13 residues. The V and J ends lost 1 base and 4 bases respectively, with 5 bases between them. From germline, CDR1 is LNHDA and CDR2 SQIVND (reference sequence). Sequenced sample: PBMCs. The TCR originated in a middle-aged man in good health and CMV-seropositive. The chain is built from TRBV19 and TRBJ1-5; D is unclear. In nucleotides, the CDR3 is TGTGCCAGTAGTATAGCGGAGAATCAGCCCCAGCATTTT. This codes for CASSIAENQPQHF.